This entry lists 8 T cell receptor beta chains sequenced from one sample in a study of blood T cell repertoires in COVID-19 (dated by TCRdb to the early 2020s). Libraries were constructed by the immunoSEQ multiplex PCR assay. In TCRdb, the immuneACCESS table is reduced to in-frame sequences with V and J assigned. These tables do not hold every clone; where another copy was compared, an unresolved V gene accounts for under half, and the others remain unexplained. This sample has 150,000 to 200,000 clones in its table, and roughly 80% of those were observed once. In total, the top ten clones hold roughly 17% of the sample. Sequenced: PBMCs or T cells enriched from blood (not recorded which). The origin of the receptors is a woman in her forties or fifties who had recovered from COVID-19.

The chain has TRBV7-8 and TRBJ2-1; 10 nucleotides agree with TRBD2. The length of the CDR3 is 18 residues. Germline V gives CDR1 SGHVS, CDR2 FQNEAQ. V dropped 2 bases and J dropped 2; count of bases not matched to a gene: 9. CDR3 bases: TGTGCCAGCAGCTTAAAACTAGCGGGGCCTACCCCCTACAATGAGCAGTTCTTC. Protein: CASSLKLAGPTPYNEQFF.

This clone occurred once. The gene calls are TRBV19 and TRBJ2-1, with TRBD2 matching 8 bases. J gave up 4 bases and V 6 bases, and 5 bases lay outside the gene matches. The germline gives CDR1 LNHDA, CDR2 SQIVND (reference sequence). This CDR3 has 14 amino acids. This CDR3 reads CASSGRAFYNEQFF. The CDR3 bases are TGTGCCAGTAGCGGGAGGGCTTTTTACAATGAGCAGTTCTTC.

The rearrangement uses TRBV5-1 and TRBJ1-2, with a weak D call TRBD1 (5 bases). The V end was cut by 4 bases, the J end by 5 bases, with 21 bases between. Germline V CDR1 and CDR2: SGHRS, YFSETQ. CDR3 length equals 16 residues. The CDR3 loop is CASSPNRQGPSYGYTF. The CDR3 nucleotides read TGCGCCAGCAGCCCCAATCGGCAGGGCCCTTCTTATGGCTACACCTTC.

The chain is built from TRBV27 and TRBJ1-2, with 7 bases identical to TRBD1. Germline V CDR1 and CDR2: MNHEY, SMNVEV (reference sequence). This CDR3 comprises 13 residues. V shed 4 bases and J 5 bases; nucleotides not matched to a gene: 4. The CDR3 loop is CASSWTGGYGYTF. CDR3 bases: TGTGCCAGCAGTTGGACAGGAGGATATGGCTACACCTTC.

The gene calls are TRBV6-5 and TRBJ2-1, with D possibly matching TRBD2 (6 bases). V lost 2 bases to trimming and J lost 5 bases, with 13 bases between them. This CDR3 region has 15 residues. In germline, CDR1 is MNHEY, CDR2 SVGAGI. The CDR3 here is CASSYGLQEHNEQFF. Here the CDR3 DNA reads TGTGCCAGCAGTTACGGACTACAAGAGCACAATGAGCAGTTCTTC.

A few counts support this clone. The chain couples TRBV28 to TRBJ1-6; no definite D call. The CDR3 consists of 13 residues. V lost 8 bases, J lost 6 bases, and 11 bases lay in between. The germline V gene encodes CDR1 MDHEN and CDR2 SYDVKM. CDR3 sequence: CASRGRVNSPLHF. The CDR3 DNA reads TGTGCCAGCCGAGGGAGGGTTAATTCACCCCTCCACTTT.

This clone was counted once. The chain carries TRBV10-3 and TRBJ2-7, with TRBD1 identical over 9 bases. This CDR3 is 14 amino acids long. Trimming at V came to 7 bases and at J to 1 base, leaving 5 bases not matched to a gene. Looked up from germline, CDR1 is ENHRY and CDR2 is SYGVKD. The CDR3: CAITPGTGSYEQYF. The CDR3 region has the DNA TGTGCCATCACCCCCGGGACAGGGTCCTACGAGCAGTACTTC.

A few counts support this clone. The V call is TRBV19, the J call TRBJ1-5; 8 bases are shared with TRBD1. Trimming cost V 5 bases and J 7 bases; bases outside gene matches: 7. The CDR3 runs 14 residues. Per the germline V gene, CDR1 is LNHDA and CDR2 is SQIVND (reference sequence). The CDR3 bases are TGTGCCAGTAGTCCAGGGGGCGGATGGCAGCCCCAGCATTTT. This sequence encodes CASSPGGGWQPQHF.